Listed here are 19 T cell receptor beta chains from one sample, sequenced in a study of cytomegalovirus exposure and HLA in healthy donors. In the PCR, 60 Vbeta and 13 Jbeta primers were used. Data came from immunoSEQ multiplex PCR; TCRdb stores just in-frame clones and leaves some out. The sample shows approximately 180,000 clones, roughly 83% of them seen only once. Sequenced material: PBMCs. The receptors shown here come from a woman in her forties or fifties in good health and CMV-seronegative.

The chain uses TRBV4-3 and TRBJ1-6; D possibly corresponds to TRBD1 (5 bases). The CDR3 is 16 residues long. Germline V lookup: CDR1 LGHNA, CDR2 YSLEER. V was clipped by 0 bases and J by 7 bases, with 13 bases between them. Written as DNA, the CDR3 is TGCGCCAGCAGCCAAGAGGCACAGGCCGGGAATTCACCCCTCCACTTT. It codes for CASSQEAQAGNSPLHF.

V usage is TRBV4-2 and J usage is TRBJ2-7; 12 positions match TRBD2. CDR1 is LGHNA, CDR2 YNFKEQ, per germline. V trimming: 6 bases; J trimming: 5 bases; junction bases outside the gene matches: 5. This CDR3 contains 14 residues. CDR3 DNA: TGTGCCAGCAGGCGACTAGCGGGAGTCAACGAGCAGTACTTC. Encoded protein: CASRRLAGVNEQYF.

The chain is built from TRBV18 and TRBJ2-3; D unresolved. This CDR3 is 13 amino acids long. V lost 3 bases and J lost 0, with 4 bases in between. CDR1 and CDR2 from the germline V gene are KGHSH and LQKENI. CDR3 amino acids: CASSPPSTDTQYF. Written as DNA, the CDR3 is TGTGCCAGCTCACCCCCTAGCACAGATACGCAGTATTTT. Combining the CDR3 with reference TRBV18 and TRBJ2-3 gives the whole variable domain NAGVMQNPRHLVRRRGQEARLRCSPMKGHSHVYWYRQLPEEGLKFMVYLQKENIIDESGMPKERFSAEFPKEGPSILRIQQVVRGDSAAYFCASSPPSTDTQYFGPGTRLTVL.

V and J are TRBV30 and TRBJ2-1; tentatively, D is TRBD1 (5 bases). The CDR3 loop spans 13 amino acids. V lost 1 base and J lost 9, with 13 bases in between. Per germline, CDR1 GTSNPN and CDR2 SVGIG (reference sequence). This chain's CDR3 is CAWSASGMGEQFF. In DNA form, the CDR3 reads TGTGCCTGGAGTGCATCAGGGATGGGTGAGCAGTTCTTC.

The V and J genes are TRBV7-2 and TRBJ2-3; 7 positions agree with TRBD2. Germline trimming cut 2 bases from V and 2 bases from J; bases unmatched to any gene: 7. CDR1 SGHTA and CDR2 FQGNSA come from the germline V gene. This CDR3 is 16 amino acids long. CDR3 in amino acids: CASSLNRREITDTQYF. The CDR3 bases are TGTGCCAGCAGCTTAAATCGGCGGGAGATCACAGATACGCAGTATTTT.

This clone was seen more than once but under ten times. The CDR3 DNA sequence: TGTGCCATCGGAGAGACAGGGGGTTCGTCGAACACCGGGGAGCTGTTTTTT. Translation: CAIGETGGSSNTGELFF. The chain has TRBV10-3 and TRBJ2-2; 9 nucleotides agree with TRBD1. The germline V gene encodes CDR1 ENHRY and CDR2 SYGVKD. This CDR3 has 17 amino acids. The junction had 10 bases not matched to a gene; V was cut back by 8 bases and J by 0 bases.

The genes are TRBV9 and TRBJ2-1; TRBD1 might be the D (6 bases). V was trimmed by 0 bases and J by 11 bases, leaving 12 bases between them. CDR3 size: 13 residues. Germline V CDR1 and CDR2: SGDLS, YYNGEE. In DNA, the CDR3 is TGTGCCAGCAGCGTAGATAGGGGGAACAAGCAGTTCTTC. This translates into CASSVDRGNKQFF.

CDR3 sequence (DNA): TGCAGTGCAGCCAGGGTTGGCGAGCAGTACTTC. Translated, it gives CSAARVGEQYF. The chain is built from TRBV20-1 and TRBJ2-7, with TRBD1 as a possible D gene (5 bases). The CDR3 has 11 amino acids. V was cut by 6 bases and J by 6 bases, with 12 bases left in between. CDR1 is DFQATT and CDR2 is SNEGSKA in the germline V gene (reference sequence).

V gene TRBV7-9 combines with J gene TRBJ2-7, with TRBD2 identical over 7 bases. The CDR3 covers 16 residues. Germline-derived CDR1 and CDR2 are SEHNR and FQNEAQ (reference sequence). The J segment lost 0 bases and the V segment lost 4 bases, leaving 9 bases of the junction unmatched. The CDR3: CASSSLVGGSSYEQYF. The CDR3, as DNA: TGTGCCAGCAGCTCATTGGTTGGCGGGAGCTCCTACGAGCAGTACTTC.

The chain has TRBV7-2 and TRBJ2-5, with D perhaps given as TRBD1 or TRBD2 (5 bases each). V lost 6 bases, J lost 4 bases, and 15 bases lay in between. Germline V gene lookup returns CDR1 SGHTA and CDR2 FQGNSA. The CDR3 sequence is 14 residues long. DNA for the CDR3: TGTGCCAGCAGTTTACAGGAGGCTTCAGAGACCCAGTACTTC. It is translated as CASSLQEASETQYF.

The chain carries TRBV11-2 and TRBJ1-5; 8 positions agree with TRBD1. Germline V gene lookup returns CDR1 SGHAT and CDR2 FQNNGV. This CDR3 is built from 14 residues. The ends lost 5 bases at V and 7 bases at J; junction bases unmatched: 7. The CDR3: CASSVGQGTQPQHF. The CDR3 coding sequence is TGTGCCAGCAGCGTTGGACAGGGTACACAGCCCCAGCATTTT.

CDR3 DNA: TGTGCCAGCAGTTCTCGTCGGACTATCAGGGAGACCCAGTACTTC. It is translated as CASSSRRTIRETQYF. The chain uses TRBV28 and TRBJ2-5, with a possible D match to TRBD2 (6 bases). This CDR3 has 15 amino acids. V lost 4 bases, J lost 5 bases, and 17 bases lay in between. The germline V gene encodes CDR1 MDHEN and CDR2 SYDVKM.

This rearrangement joins TRBV27 to TRBJ2-7; 9 bases line up with TRBD1. The germline gives CDR1 MNHEY, CDR2 SMNVEV (reference sequence). Trimming at V came to 2 bases and at J to 5 bases, leaving 7 bases not matched to a gene. CDR3 size: 15 residues. In DNA form, the CDR3 reads TGTGCCAGCAGTTTAGAGGGACAGGGTAACAACGAGCAGTACTTC. This encodes CASSLEGQGNNEQYF.

This clone was seen only once. The rearrangement links TRBV9 to TRBJ2-5; the match to TRBD2 covers 12 bases. The ends lost 0 bases at V and 1 base at J; junction bases unmatched: 4. This CDR3 is 17 amino acids long. The germline V gene encodes CDR1 SGDLS and CDR2 YYNGEE. CDR3: CASSVAASGRVQETQYF. The DNA for the CDR3 is TGTGCCAGCAGCGTAGCGGCTAGCGGGAGGGTCCAAGAGACCCAGTACTTC.

V is TRBV25-1 and J is TRBJ2-5; the match to TRBD2 covers 10 bases. This CDR3 comprises 15 residues. Germline V gene data show CDR1 as MGHDK and CDR2 as SYGVNS. V dropped 3 bases and J dropped 2; count of bases not matched to a gene: 3. The CDR3 DNA is TGTGCCAGCAGTGATCTACTAGCGGGGCAAGAGACCCAGTACTTC. This gives the protein CASSDLLAGQETQYF.

The chain carries TRBV4-1 and TRBJ2-7; D is possibly TRBD2 (6 bases). V lost 3 bases and J 3 bases, leaving 12 bases between the germline ends. Germline-derived CDR1 and CDR2 are MGHRA and YSYEKL. The CDR3 sequence is 14 residues long. CDR3 residues: CASSQLGGDYEQYF. CDR3 DNA: TGCGCCAGCAGCCAGCTGGGGGGAGACTACGAGCAGTACTTC.

The rearrangement links TRBV19 to TRBJ1-5; no definite D call. The germline gives CDR1 LNHDA, CDR2 SQIVND (reference sequence). The V and J ends lost 7 bases and 3 bases respectively, with 19 bases between them. This CDR3 region has 16 residues. CDR3 DNA sequence: TGTGCCAGTATTGACTCTCGGGTCTCCCTCAATCAGCCCCAGCATTTT. It codes for CASIDSRVSLNQPQHF.

The rearrangement uses TRBV9 and TRBJ1-1; 8 nucleotides match TRBD1. In germline, CDR1 is SGDLS, CDR2 YYNGEE. The CDR3 covers 15 residues. Trimming removed 5 bases from V and 2 bases from J; junction bases left unmatched: 8. The DNA of the CDR3 is TGTGCCAGCAGGCCCGGACAGGGCCTAAACACTGAAGCTTTCTTT. Translation gives CASRPGQGLNTEAFF.

The genes are TRBV11-2 and TRBJ1-3; D is ambiguous. The CDR3 has 12 residues. Germline assignment: CDR1 SGHAT and CDR2 FQNNGV. Deletions cut 8 bases from V and 1 base from J, with 6 bases between. The CDR3 sequence: CASASSGNTIYF. The CDR3 DNA sequence: TGTGCCAGCGCGAGTTCTGGAAACACCATATATTTT.